Described below is a single T cell receptor (beta chain) sequence and its context. Its cognate antigen is unknown. Arm-PCR of CDR3 regions and iRepertoire HTBI primers were used to build TCR beta libraries. TCRdb re-called the multiplex PCR reads with MiXCR, one entry per CDR3 protein. The data contain 400,000 to 550,000 distinct CDR3 sequences, roughly 17% of them singletons. The sample originates from a study of regulatory T cells in long-lasting Graves disease. Study results and caveats: Fewer public clonotypes were shared by new patients (966) than by persistent patients (about 2,800).

The J segment lost 4 bases and the V segment lost 5 bases, leaving 16 bases of the junction unmatched. This CDR3 has 20 residues. Time point described: newly diagnosed GD, antithyroid drugs for less than 3 months. Generation of the TCR library employed RNA extracted from PBMCs. The same data also contributed to another study, on T cells in Graves' hyperthyroidism and ophthalmopathy.

The specimen was peripheral blood mononuclear cells (PBMCs), collected at new diagnosis, from a patient treated with antithyroid drugs. This chain links TRBV12-3 or TRBV12-4 with TRBJ2-1; 14 bases match TRBD2. This clonotype originated in a woman between 18 and 29 years old with Graves disease. This CDR3 reads CASSPRLAGGGLAIYNEQFF. DNA of the CDR3: TGTGCCAGCAGTCCCCGACTAGCGGGAGGGGGCCTCGCTATATACAATGAGCAGTTCTTC.